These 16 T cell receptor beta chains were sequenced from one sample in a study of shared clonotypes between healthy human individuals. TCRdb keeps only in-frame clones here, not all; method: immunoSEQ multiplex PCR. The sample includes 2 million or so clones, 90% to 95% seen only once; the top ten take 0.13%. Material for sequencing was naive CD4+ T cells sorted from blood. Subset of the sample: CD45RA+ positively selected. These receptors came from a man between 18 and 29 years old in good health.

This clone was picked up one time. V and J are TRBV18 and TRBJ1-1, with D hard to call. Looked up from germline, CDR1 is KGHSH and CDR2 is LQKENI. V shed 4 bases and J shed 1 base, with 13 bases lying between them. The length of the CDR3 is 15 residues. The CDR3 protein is CASSLNGQTNTEAFF. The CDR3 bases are TGTGCCAGCTCACTGAATGGGCAGACGAACACTGAAGCTTTCTTT.

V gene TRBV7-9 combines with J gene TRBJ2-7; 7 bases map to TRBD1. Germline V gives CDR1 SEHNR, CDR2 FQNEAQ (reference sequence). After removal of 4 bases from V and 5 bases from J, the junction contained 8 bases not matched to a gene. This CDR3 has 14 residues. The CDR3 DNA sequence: TGTGCCAGCAGCTCAGGGGCCCAGGGGGACGAGCAGTACTTC. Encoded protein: CASSSGAQGDEQYF.

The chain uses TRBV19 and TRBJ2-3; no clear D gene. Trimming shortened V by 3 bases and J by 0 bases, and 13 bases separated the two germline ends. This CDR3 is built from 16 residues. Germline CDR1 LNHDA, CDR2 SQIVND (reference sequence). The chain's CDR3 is CASSITFSTSTDTQYF. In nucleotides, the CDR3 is TGTGCCAGTAGTATTACGTTCAGTACTAGCACAGATACGCAGTATTTT.

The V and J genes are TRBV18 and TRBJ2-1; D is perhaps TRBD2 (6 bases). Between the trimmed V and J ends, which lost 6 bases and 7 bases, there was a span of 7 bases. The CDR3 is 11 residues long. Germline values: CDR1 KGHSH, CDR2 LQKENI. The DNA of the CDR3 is TGTGCCAGCTCGGCGGGGAATGAGCAGTTCTTC. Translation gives CASSAGNEQFF.

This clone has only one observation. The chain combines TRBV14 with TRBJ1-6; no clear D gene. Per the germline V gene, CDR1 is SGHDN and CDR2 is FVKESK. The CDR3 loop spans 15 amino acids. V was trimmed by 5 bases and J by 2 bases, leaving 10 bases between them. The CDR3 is CASSYFGTYNSPLHF. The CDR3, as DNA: TGTGCCAGCAGCTACTTTGGGACCTATAATTCACCCCTCCACTTT.

CDR3 sequence (DNA): TGTGCCAGCAGCTTAGGAGGGGTGCCTGGCTACACCTTC. Translating gives CASSLGGVPGYTF. V is TRBV7-8 and J is TRBJ1-2; perhaps TRBD1 as D (5 bases). Germline V CDR1 and CDR2: SGHVS, FQNEAQ. V was shortened by 1 base and J by 7 bases, with 10 bases between the two germline ends. The CDR3 consists of 13 residues.

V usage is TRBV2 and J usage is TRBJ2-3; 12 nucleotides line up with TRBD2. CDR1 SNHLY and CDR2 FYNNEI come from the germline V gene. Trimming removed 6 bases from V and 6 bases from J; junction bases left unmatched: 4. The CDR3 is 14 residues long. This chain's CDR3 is CASSLAGGVDTQYF. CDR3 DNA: TGTGCCAGCAGCCTAGCGGGAGGGGTTGATACGCAGTATTTT.

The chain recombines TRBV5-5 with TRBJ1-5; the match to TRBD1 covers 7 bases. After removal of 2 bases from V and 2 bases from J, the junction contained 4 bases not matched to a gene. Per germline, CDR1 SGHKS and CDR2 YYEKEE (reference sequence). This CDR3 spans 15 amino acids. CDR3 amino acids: CASSFLDRGNQPQHF. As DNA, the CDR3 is TGTGCCAGCAGCTTCCTCGACAGGGGCAATCAGCCCCAGCATTTT.

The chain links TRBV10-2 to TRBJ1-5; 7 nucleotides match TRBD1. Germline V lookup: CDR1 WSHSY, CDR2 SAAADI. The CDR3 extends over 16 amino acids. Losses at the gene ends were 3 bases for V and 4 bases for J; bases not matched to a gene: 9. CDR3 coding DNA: TGCGCCAGCAGTGACCAGGGGGGGCTGATTAATCAGCCCCAGCATTTT. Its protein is CASSDQGGLINQPQHF.

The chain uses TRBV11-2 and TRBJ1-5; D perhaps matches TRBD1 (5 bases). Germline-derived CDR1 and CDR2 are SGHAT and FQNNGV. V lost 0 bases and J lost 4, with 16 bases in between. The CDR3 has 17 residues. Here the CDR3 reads CASSLDAGLTSNQPQHF. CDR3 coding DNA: TGTGCCAGCAGCTTAGATGCGGGGCTTACCTCTAATCAGCCCCAGCATTTT. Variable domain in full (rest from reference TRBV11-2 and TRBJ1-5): EAGVAQSPRYKIIEKRQSVAFWCNPISGHATLYWYQQILGQGPKLLIQFQNNGVVDDSQLPKDRFSAERLKGVDSTLKIQPAKLEDSAVYLCASSLDAGLTSNQPQHFGDGTRLSIL.

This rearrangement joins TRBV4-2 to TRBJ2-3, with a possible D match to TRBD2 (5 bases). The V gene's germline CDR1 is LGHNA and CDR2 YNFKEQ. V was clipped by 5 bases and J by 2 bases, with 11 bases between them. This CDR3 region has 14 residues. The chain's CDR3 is CASSEGSVTDTQYF. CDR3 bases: TGTGCCAGCAGCGAAGGGAGCGTCACAGATACGCAGTATTTT.

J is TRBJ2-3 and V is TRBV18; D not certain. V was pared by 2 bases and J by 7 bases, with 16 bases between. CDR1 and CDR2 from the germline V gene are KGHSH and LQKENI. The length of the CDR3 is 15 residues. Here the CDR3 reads CASSPGPEIRYTQYF. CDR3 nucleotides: TGTGCCAGCTCACCAGGGCCTGAGATCCGTTATACGCAGTATTTT.

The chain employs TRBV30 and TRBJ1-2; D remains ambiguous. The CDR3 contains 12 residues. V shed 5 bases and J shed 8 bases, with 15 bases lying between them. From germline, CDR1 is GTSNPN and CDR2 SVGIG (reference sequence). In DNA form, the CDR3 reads TGTGCCTGGGAGGCAAGGTCTCGGGGCTACACCTTC. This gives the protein CAWEARSRGYTF.

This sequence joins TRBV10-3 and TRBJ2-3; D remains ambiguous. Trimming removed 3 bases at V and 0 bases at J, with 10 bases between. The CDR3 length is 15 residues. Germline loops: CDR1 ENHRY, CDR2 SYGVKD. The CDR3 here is CAISDYQRSTDTQYF. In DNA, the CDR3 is TGTGCCATCAGTGACTATCAGCGTAGCACAGATACGCAGTATTTT.

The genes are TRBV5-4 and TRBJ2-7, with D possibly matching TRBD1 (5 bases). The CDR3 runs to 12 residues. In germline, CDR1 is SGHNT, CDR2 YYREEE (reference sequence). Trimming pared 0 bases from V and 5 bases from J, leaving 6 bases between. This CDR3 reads CASSLDRNEQYF. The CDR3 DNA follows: TGTGCCAGCAGCTTGGACAGGAACGAGCAGTACTTC.

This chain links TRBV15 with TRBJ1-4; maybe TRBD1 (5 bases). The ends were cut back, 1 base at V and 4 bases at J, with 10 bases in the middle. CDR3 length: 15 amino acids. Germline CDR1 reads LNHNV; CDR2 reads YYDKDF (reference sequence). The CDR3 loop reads CATSRGGAFNEKLFF. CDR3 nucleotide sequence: TGTGCCACCAGCAGAGGAGGGGCGTTTAATGAAAAACTGTTTTTT. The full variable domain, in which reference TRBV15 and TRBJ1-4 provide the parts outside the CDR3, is DAMVIQNPRYQVTQFGKPVTLSCSQTLNHNVMYWYQQKSSQAPKLLFHYYDKDFNNEADTPDNFQSRRPNTSFCFLDIRSPGLGDTAMYLCATSRGGAFNEKLFFGSGTQLSVL.